The T cell receptor beta chain described here comes from a study of early T cells in non-severe SARS-CoV-2 infection. The V gene lost 5 bases and the J gene lost 6 bases, with 9 bases spanning the gap. This CDR3 region has 12 residues. As part of library construction, unique molecular identifiers were attached to individual cDNA molecules. TCRdb reanalysed the 5' RACE reads using MiXCR and keeps one entry per CDR3 protein. The data contain 80,000 or so distinct CDR3 sequences, over 5% of them singletons. The gene calls are TRBV12-3 or TRBV12-4 and TRBJ2-3; D gene uncertain. Sequenced: whole blood. The TCR comes from an adult who was a healthcare worker with PCR-confirmed SARS-CoV-2 infection or an uninfected control (not recorded which). The CDR3 sequence: CASSTGSDTQYF. The CDR3, as DNA: TGTGCCAGCAGTACCGGCAGCGATACGCAGTATTTT.